This T cell receptor (beta chain) was profiled in a study of blood T cell repertoires in COVID-19. Whole-study context: From the United States, Italy and Spain came samples of acute and convalescent COVID-19. T cells, B-cell-depleted T cells, or PBMCs provided the cDNA or gDNA that served as material.

Per the germline V gene, CDR1 is LGHNA and CDR2 is YNFKEQ. The CDR3 has 11 amino acids. V lost 11 bases to trimming and J lost 5 bases, with 9 bases between them. This clone was seen a handful of times. Libraries were prepared by immunoSEQ multiplex PCR; TCRdb keeps only in-frame clonotypes and omits some of them. This sample has approximately 24,000 clones; roughly 86% occur once, and the top ten carry 4.5% to 6.5%. The sequence was collected from a man aged 50-60 years with active COVID-19. The V and J genes are TRBV4-2 and TRBJ2-2, with a possible D match to TRBD1 (6 bases). The specimen was peripheral blood. The CDR3 here is CAAQGTGELFF. The CDR3 DNA follows: TGTGCCGCGCAGGGGACCGGGGAGCTGTTTTTT.